Listed below are T cell receptor beta chains from one sample, sequenced in a study of PD-L1 blockade in urothelial cancer. Profiling relied on immunoSEQ multiplex PCR, and the TCRdb table lists in-frame clones only, not all of them. Here the sample spans around 120,000 clones, approximately 85% being singletons. The specimen was PBMCs, collected around atezolizumab (anti-PD-L1) treatment. Receptors were obtained from a man aged 50-59 years with urothelial cancer. Each CDR3 is given with its conserved first and last residue. Fields, in order: J gene, V gene, clone size, D gene, CDR3 DNA, CDR3 protein. A D gene is named only where the DNA matches it firmly. Part of the rows lack a size; the others show once, few, many or a class for expanded clones.

TRBJ2-3	TRBV4-2	NA	NA	TGTGCCAGCAGCCAAGGCCCGGGGGTCACAGATACGCAGTATTTT	CASSQGPGVTDTQYF
TRBJ2-7	TRBV28	NA	NA	TGTGCCAGCCACGGGACAGGGGTACTAGCGGGATACGAGCAGTACTTC	CASHGTGVLAGYEQYF
TRBJ2-7	TRBV6-1	NA	TRBD1	TGTGCCAGCAGTTTGGGGGACAGGGGAACCTACGAGCAGTACTTC	CASSLGDRGTYEQYF
TRBJ2-2	TRBV7-3	NA	TRBD2	TGTGCCAGCAGCCGAGGACTAGCGGGAGTTGGCGGGGAGCTGTTTTTT	CASSRGLAGVGGELFF
TRBJ2-5	TRBV10-3	NA	NA	TGTGCCATCAGTGAATCAGGGGTACAAGAGACCCAGTACTTC	CAISESGVQETQYF
TRBJ1-2	TRBV7-6	NA	NA	TGTGCCAGCAGCGAATACCCGGCGGCTGCCTATGGCTACACCTTC	CASSEYPAAAYGYTF
TRBJ2-3	TRBV5-1	NA	TRBD2	TGCGCCACTAAACTAGCGACTAGCACAGATACGCAGTATTTT	CATKLATSTDTQYF
TRBJ2-3	TRBV30	NA	TRBD2	TGTGCCTGGAGGATTAGCGGGAGTACAGATACGCAGTATTTT	CAWRISGSTDTQYF
TRBJ1-3	TRBV29-1	NA	TRBD1	TGCAGCGCCCTATTGACCAGGGGGGAGGACACCATATATTTT	CSALLTRGEDTIYF
TRBJ2-2	TRBV5-6	NA	TRBD2	TGTGCCAGCAGCTTGGTTGGAGGGAGGGCCCCGTACACCGGGGAGCTGTTTTTT	CASSLVGGRAPYTGELFF
TRBJ2-7	TRBV28	NA	TRBD2	TGTGCCAGCAGTTTCGAGGGGGGACTAGAAGCCGAGCAGTACTTC	CASSFEGGLEAEQYF
TRBJ2-4	TRBV6-1	NA	NA	TGTGCCAGCAGGTTCCAGGGGAAAAACATTCAGTACTTC	CASRFQGKNIQYF
TRBJ2-3	TRBV5-5	NA	NA	TGTGCCAGCAGCTTCCCCCTTAATGCGGCAGATACGCAGTATTTT	CASSFPLNAADTQYF
TRBJ1-1	TRBV29-1	NA	NA	TGCAGCGGTCGCGGTTTTAGGAACACTGAAGCTTTCTTT	CSGRGFRNTEAFF
TRBJ1-1	TRBV6-6	few	NA	TGTGCCAGCAGGACCCCGGGGGGCCTGAACACTGAAGCTTTCTTT	CASRTPGGLNTEAFF
TRBJ2-1	TRBV5-6	NA	TRBD2	TGTGCCAGCAGCACCAGACTAGCGGGAAATCGCTACAATGAGCAGTTCTTC	CASSTRLAGNRYNEQFF
TRBJ1-5	TRBV28	NA	TRBD1	TGTGCCAGCACCACAGGGGACACTAGCAATCAGCCCCAGCATTTT	CASTTGDTSNQPQHF
TRBJ1-1	TRBV19	few	NA	TGTGCCAGTAGTATAGGAGGCAACACTGAAGCTTTCTTT	CASSIGGNTEAFF
TRBJ2-2	TRBV6-5	NA	NA	TGTGCCAGCAGCTCTAGCGACCCTCCCCGGGAGCTGTTTTTT	CASSSSDPPRELFF
TRBJ2-1	TRBV7-3	NA	TRBD2	TGTGCCAGCAGCTTAAGTGGGTACGGGGGGAGTGAGCAGTTCTTC	CASSLSGYGGSEQFF
TRBJ2-1	TRBV5-5	NA	TRBD2	TGTGCCAGCAGCTTGGGACTAGCGGGTTACAATGAGCAGTTCTTC	CASSLGLAGYNEQFF
TRBJ2-1	TRBV19	once	TRBD1	TGTGCCAGTAGTAATTGGGCTCCGGGACAGGGGCCCAATGAGCAGTTCTTC	CASSNWAPGQGPNEQFF
TRBJ1-2	TRBV18	NA	TRBD1	TGTGCCAGCTCACGGACAGGGGGCAATCGTGGCTACACCTTC	CASSRTGGNRGYTF
TRBJ2-5	TRBV2	NA	TRBD1	TGTGCCAGCAGTACCACGGGACAGGGGAAAGAGACCCAGTACTTC	CASSTTGQGKETQYF
TRBJ2-3	TRBV2	NA	TRBD2	TGTGCCACCAAAAGTCCGGGACTAGCGGGAGCTAAGGGGGATACGCAGTATTTT	CATKSPGLAGAKGDTQYF
TRBJ2-1	TRBV9	NA	TRBD1	TGTGCCAGCAGCGCCCGGGACAGCGCAAATGAGCAGTTCTTC	CASSARDSANEQFF
TRBJ2-7	TRBV6-5	few	TRBD1	TGTGCCAGCAGCTTACAACAGGGGGGAGCCTACGAGCAGTACTTC	CASSLQQGGAYEQYF
TRBJ2-1	TRBV4-1	NA	NA	TGCGCCAGCAGCCAAGAGGGGGGATATGGACATGAGCAGTTCTTC	CASSQEGGYGHEQFF
TRBJ1-5	TRBV6-5	NA	NA	TGTGCCAGCAGATCTGACAGATATAGCAATCAGCCCCAGCATTTT	CASRSDRYSNQPQHF
TRBJ2-1	TRBV7-6	NA	TRBD2	TGTGCCAGCAGCCTTAGCGGGAGGGAGCAGTTCTTC	CASSLSGREQFF
TRBJ2-7	TRBV6-1	NA	TRBD2	TGTGCCAGCAGTGAACCCCCTAGCGGGGCTAGGCAGTACTTC	CASSEPPSGARQYF
TRBJ2-7	TRBV5-4	once	TRBD2	TGTGCCAGCAGCCCGGGACTAGCGGGAGTCCCCGAGCAGTACTTC	CASSPGLAGVPEQYF
TRBJ1-1	TRBV6-1	NA	NA	TGTGCCAGCAGTGATCAGGAAGACACTGAAGCTTTCTTT	CASSDQEDTEAFF
TRBJ2-1	TRBV5-1	NA	TRBD2	TGCGCCAGCAGCTTGGGGAGCGGGAGGGACGGTCAGTTCTTC	CASSLGSGRDGQFF
TRBJ2-1	TRBV28	NA	TRBD2	TGTGCCAGCAGTATACTAGCGGGTCGGTACAATGAGCAGTTCTTC	CASSILAGRYNEQFF
TRBJ2-7	TRBV19	NA	TRBD1	TGTGCCAGTAGTAGGAGGACAGGGAGCCCCGAGCAGTACTTC	CASSRRTGSPEQYF
TRBJ2-7	TRBV7-2	NA	TRBD2	TGTGCCAGCAGCTCAAGGACTAGCGGAGGGTACGAGCAGTACTTC	CASSSRTSGGYEQYF
TRBJ2-6	TRBV6-6	NA	NA	TGTGCCAGCAGTCGACGCCGGGACTCTGGGGCCAACGTCCTGACTTTC	CASSRRRDSGANVLTF
TRBJ1-1	TRBV2	NA	NA	TGTGCCAGCATGGGGGGGGCTGAAGCTTTCTTT	CASMGGAEAFF
TRBJ2-2	TRBV4-1	few	NA	TGCGCCAGCAGCCGCCCTAGCGACAAAGTCGGGGAGCTGTTTTTT	CASSRPSDKVGELFF
TRBJ1-2	TRBV6-1	NA	NA	TGTGCCAGCAGTGACTACAGGGAAGGGGCCTATGGCTACACCTTC	CASSDYREGAYGYTF
TRBJ2-7	TRBV18	NA	NA	TGTGCCAGCTTGGCGGGCCCAACAGTGAGAGCCTACGAGCAGTACTTC	CASLAGPTVRAYEQYF
TRBJ1-1	TRBV19	NA	NA	TGTGCCAGTAGTAGGGCCTTGGAGGGTGAAGCTTTCTTT	CASSRALEGEAFF